The 21 T cell receptor beta chains given below trace back to one sample, sequenced in a study of blood T cell repertoires in COVID-19. Clones were sequenced by immunoSEQ multiplex PCR, and TCRdb holds only the in-frame ones, with some missing. The repertoire includes approximately 100,000 clones, over 65% of them detected once, and approximately 12% sits in the top ten. Sequencing was performed on peripheral blood. These receptor sequences come from a human donor in a cohort sampled during active COVID-19.

This clone has a single count. This chain connects TRBV9 to TRBJ1-1, with a weak D call TRBD1 (6 bases). Germline lookup yields CDR1 SGDLS and CDR2 YYNGEE. CDR3 length: 16 amino acids. Trimming removed 0 bases at V and 10 bases at J, with 22 bases between. CDR3 protein: CASSVGPTGTQARAFF. The CDR3 nucleotides read TGTGCCAGCAGCGTAGGGCCCACAGGGACCCAGGCGAGAGCTTTCTTT.

The rearrangement uses TRBV27 and TRBJ2-1; TRBD1 matches at 8 bases. Germline values: CDR1 MNHEY, CDR2 SMNVEV (reference sequence). The V gene end was trimmed by 1 base and the J gene end by 5 bases; junction bases not matched to a gene: 7. The CDR3 covers 16 residues. This CDR3 reads CASSLWVDRVDNEQFF. The CDR3 region has the DNA TGTGCCAGCAGTTTATGGGTGGACAGGGTTGACAATGAGCAGTTCTTC.

This chain links TRBV4-1 with TRBJ2-1; 9 bases fit TRBD2. Germline CDR1 is MGHRA and CDR2 is YSYEKL. The CDR3 runs to 20 residues. Unmatched junction bases numbered 22, after V lost 5 bases and J lost 5 bases. CDR3 residues: CASSKPFTRPAGGLHNEQFF. In DNA form, the CDR3 reads TGCGCCAGCAGCAAACCCTTCACACGCCCGGCGGGGGGGCTCCACAATGAGCAGTTCTTC.

This chain links TRBV5-5 with TRBJ1-4; no clear D gene. CDR3 length: 15 residues. CDR1 SGHKS and CDR2 YYEKEE come from the germline V gene (reference sequence). Trimming stripped 0 bases from V and 7 bases from J, with 13 bases between. CDR3 region: CASSLDGHPAEKLFF. The CDR3 region has the DNA TGTGCCAGCAGCTTGGATGGGCACCCCGCTGAAAAACTGTTTTTT.

The genes are TRBV2 and TRBJ2-5; the D gene is possibly TRBD1 (6 bases). This CDR3 has 14 amino acids. V lost 5 bases and J 4 bases, leaving 14 bases between the germline ends. In germline, CDR1 is SNHLY, CDR2 FYNNEI. The CDR3 sequence: CASSPQTGRETQYF. The DNA of the CDR3 is TGTGCCAGCAGTCCTCAGACAGGAAGAGAGACCCAGTACTTC.

This chain uses TRBV3-1 (or the pseudogene TRBV3-2) with TRBJ1-5, with TRBD1 matching 10 bases. This CDR3 comprises 14 residues. J gave up 6 bases and V 5 bases, and 4 bases lay outside the gene matches. CDR1 and CDR2 from the germline V gene are LGHDT and YNNKEL (reference sequence). The CDR3 region has the DNA TGTGCCAGCAGCAAGACAGGGGGCGGTCAGCCCCAGCATTTT. Residues: CASSKTGGGQPQHF.

The gene calls are TRBV14 and TRBJ1-2; 8 bases map to TRBD1. The CDR3 is made up of 14 amino acids. CDR1 is SGHDN and CDR2 is FVKESK in the germline V gene. The V and J ends lost 3 bases and 6 bases, in that order; junction bases with no gene match: 6. Here the CDR3 reads CASSQEQGVHGYTF. DNA of the CDR3: TGTGCCAGCAGCCAGGAACAGGGGGTACATGGCTACACCTTC.

The gene calls are TRBV7-3 and TRBJ2-6; 8 bases line up with TRBD1. V trimming: 5 bases; J trimming: 0 bases; junction bases outside the gene matches: 18. Looked up from germline, CDR1 is SGHTA and CDR2 is FQGTGA. This CDR3 has 21 residues. CDR3: CASSAKFPGQGISSGANVLTF. CDR3 in DNA: TGTGCCAGCAGCGCAAAATTCCCAGGACAGGGAATTAGCTCTGGGGCCAACGTCCTGACTTTC.

The chain employs TRBV6-5 and TRBJ1-1; unclear D gene. The CDR3 runs to 16 residues. With 0 bases removed from V and 0 bases from J, the gap between germline ends came to 11 bases. Germline V gene sequence: CDR1 MNHEY, CDR2 SVGAGI. The CDR3 DNA sequence: TGTGCCAGCAGTTACTCGAGAGGGTACATGAACACTGAAGCTTTCTTT. Translation: CASSYSRGYMNTEAFF.

The chain links TRBV12-3 or TRBV12-4 to TRBJ1-2; D may be TRBD1 (6 bases). CDR3 size: 13 residues. Trimming removed 3 bases from V and 7 bases from J, with 12 bases in between. CDR3 DNA: TGTGCCAGCAGTTTTCGGGGGGCGTCTGGCTACACCTTC. Translating gives CASSFRGASGYTF.

This clone was recorded a few times. V usage is TRBV5-1 and J usage is TRBJ1-1; the D gene is possibly TRBD1 (5 bases). Trimming pared 4 bases from V and 7 bases from J, leaving 23 bases between. Germline V gene data show CDR1 as SGHRS and CDR2 as YFSETQ. The CDR3 is made up of 16 amino acids. The CDR3 here is CASSHEGRGWMGEAFF. Here the CDR3 DNA reads TGCGCCAGCAGCCACGAAGGCCGGGGGTGGATGGGTGAAGCTTTCTTT.

The J gene is TRBJ1-1, the V gene TRBV9; no definite D call. Germline values: CDR1 SGDLS, CDR2 YYNGEE. The CDR3 length is 13 residues. The V end was cut by 1 base, the J end by 0 bases, with 4 bases between. The CDR3 is CASSVTVNTEAFF. CDR3 in DNA: TGTGCCAGCAGCGTAACGGTGAACACTGAAGCTTTCTTT.

The chain is built from TRBV19 and TRBJ1-1; 12 bases match TRBD1. Germline CDR1 LNHDA, CDR2 SQIVND (reference sequence). With V trimmed by 9 bases and J by 3 bases, 8 bases remained unmatched. There are 15 residues in the CDR3. For the CDR3, the DNA is TGTGCCAGCGCCGGGACAGGGGGCAGGTACACTGAAGCTTTCTTT. Translation: CASAGTGGRYTEAFF.

This clone was observed a single time. The chain has TRBV28 and TRBJ2-5, with no clear D. The CDR3 runs to 13 residues. Trimming shortened V by 6 bases and J by 5 bases, and 13 bases separated the two germline ends. From germline, CDR1 is MDHEN and CDR2 SYDVKM. The CDR3 region is CASRSVLRETQYF. CDR3 nucleotides: TGTGCCAGCAGATCTGTCTTGAGGGAGACCCAGTACTTC.

This sequence joins TRBV6-5 and TRBJ2-5; 13 bases line up with TRBD2. Germline trimming cut 9 bases from V and 7 bases from J; bases unmatched to any gene: 8. The V gene's germline CDR1 is MNHEY and CDR2 SVGAGI. This CDR3 is 14 amino acids long. The CDR3 bases are TGTGCCAGTATGACTAGCGGGGGGTCCGGGACCCAGTACTTC. Translation gives CASMTSGGSGTQYF.

Written as DNA, the CDR3 is TGCGCCAGCAGGGAACCGGGACAAGGAAACACTGAAGCTTTCTTT. Protein sequence: CASREPGQGNTEAFF. The V gene is TRBV5-1, the J gene TRBJ1-1, with D maybe TRBD1 (6 bases). The CDR3 totals 15 residues. The germline CDR1 and CDR2 sequences are SGHRS and YFSETQ. V lost 5 bases to trimming and J lost 2 bases, with 16 bases between them.

V usage is TRBV4-3 and J usage is TRBJ2-3; maybe TRBD1 (5 bases). Per germline, CDR1 LGHNA and CDR2 YSLEER. V lost 8 bases to trimming and J lost 2 bases, with 11 bases between them. CDR3 length: 13 residues. CDR3 in DNA: TGCGCCAGCTTTTCAGGGTACACAGATACGCAGTATTTT. Translated: CASFSGYTDTQYF.

The CDR3 DNA follows: TGCGCCAGCAGCCAGCACGTACCGGGACAGGGGGCCTACGAGCAGTACTTC. Its protein is CASSQHVPGQGAYEQYF. The chain uses TRBV4-1 and TRBJ2-7; 11 nucleotides agree with TRBD1. Trimming cost V 3 bases and J 2 bases; bases outside gene matches: 9. The CDR3 is 17 residues long. Germline V lookup: CDR1 MGHRA, CDR2 YSYEKL.

The rearrangement joins TRBV5-4 to TRBJ1-2, with 7 bases lining up with TRBD1. With 4 bases clipped from V and 8 bases from J, the junction kept 17 bases outside the gene matches. CDR3 length equals 16 residues. Germline CDR1 reads SGHNT; CDR2 reads YYREEE (reference sequence). The chain's CDR3 is CASSQARTGGARGYTF. The CDR3 nucleotides are TGTGCCAGCAGCCAAGCCCGGACAGGCGGCGCCCGGGGCTACACCTTC.

J is TRBJ2-1 and V is TRBV11-2; 14 bases align to TRBD2. The ends lost 6 bases at V and 4 bases at J; junction bases unmatched: 5. This CDR3 is built from 16 residues. Germline loops: CDR1 SGHAT, CDR2 FQNNGV. This CDR3 is CASRRLAGGRYNEQFF. For the CDR3, the DNA is TGTGCCAGCAGGAGACTAGCGGGGGGGCGGTACAATGAGCAGTTCTTC.

The chain employs TRBV25-1 and TRBJ1-2; 9 positions agree with TRBD1. The V gene's germline CDR1 is MGHDK and CDR2 SYGVNS. With 4 bases clipped from V and 9 bases from J, the junction kept 12 bases outside the gene matches. The CDR3 spans 15 residues. The CDR3 nucleotides read TGTGCCAGCAGTGTATCCGGGACAGGGACAGCGAGCTACACCTTC. The encoded protein is CASSVSGTGTASYTF.